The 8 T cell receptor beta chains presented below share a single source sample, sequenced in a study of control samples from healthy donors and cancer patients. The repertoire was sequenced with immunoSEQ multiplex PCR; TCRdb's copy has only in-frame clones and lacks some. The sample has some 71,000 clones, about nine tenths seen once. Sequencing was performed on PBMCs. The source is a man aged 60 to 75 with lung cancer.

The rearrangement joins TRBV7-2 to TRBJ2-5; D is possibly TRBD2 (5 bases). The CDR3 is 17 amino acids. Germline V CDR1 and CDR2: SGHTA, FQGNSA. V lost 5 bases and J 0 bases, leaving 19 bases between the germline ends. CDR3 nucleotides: TGTGCCAGCAGCCCCGGGGAATCGTCACGGTACCAAGAGACCCAGTACTTC. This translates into CASSPGESSRYQETQYF.

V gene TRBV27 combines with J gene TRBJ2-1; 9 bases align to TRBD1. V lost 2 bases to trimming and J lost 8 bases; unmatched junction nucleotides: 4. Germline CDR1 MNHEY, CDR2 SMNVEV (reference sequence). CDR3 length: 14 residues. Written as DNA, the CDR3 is TGTGCCAGCAGTTTAACCCGGACAGGGGATGAGCAGTTCTTC. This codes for CASSLTRTGDEQFF.

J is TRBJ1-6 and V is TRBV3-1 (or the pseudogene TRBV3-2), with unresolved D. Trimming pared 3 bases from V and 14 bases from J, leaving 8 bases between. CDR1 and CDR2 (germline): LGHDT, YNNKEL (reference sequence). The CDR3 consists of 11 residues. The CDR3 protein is CASSHGLALHF. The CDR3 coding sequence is TGTGCCAGCAGCCACGGACTGGCCCTCCACTTT.

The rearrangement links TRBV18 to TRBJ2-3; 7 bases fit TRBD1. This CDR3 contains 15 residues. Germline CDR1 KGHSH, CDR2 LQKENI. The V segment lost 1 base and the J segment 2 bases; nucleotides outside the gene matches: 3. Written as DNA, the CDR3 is TGTGCCAGCTCACCACAGGGGGCGACCACAGATACGCAGTATTTT. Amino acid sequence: CASSPQGATTDTQYF.

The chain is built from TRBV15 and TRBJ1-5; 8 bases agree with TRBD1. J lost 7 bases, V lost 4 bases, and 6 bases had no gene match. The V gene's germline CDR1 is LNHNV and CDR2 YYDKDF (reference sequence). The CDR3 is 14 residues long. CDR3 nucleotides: TGTGCCACCAGCAAAGAACAGGGGGTCCAGCCCCAGCATTTT. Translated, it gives CATSKEQGVQPQHF.

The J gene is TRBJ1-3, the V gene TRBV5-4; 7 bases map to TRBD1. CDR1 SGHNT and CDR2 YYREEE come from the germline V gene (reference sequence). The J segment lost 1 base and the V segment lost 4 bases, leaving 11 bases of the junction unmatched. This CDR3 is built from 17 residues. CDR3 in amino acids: CASSPGQAAFSGNTIYF. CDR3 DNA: TGTGCCAGCAGCCCTGGACAGGCCGCCTTTTCTGGAAACACCATATATTTT.

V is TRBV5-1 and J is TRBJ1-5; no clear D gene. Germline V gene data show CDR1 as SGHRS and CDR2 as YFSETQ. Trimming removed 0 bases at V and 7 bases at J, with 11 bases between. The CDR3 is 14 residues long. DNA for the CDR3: TGCGCCAGCAGCTTGGGGGAGGAGGGACAGCCCCAGCATTTT. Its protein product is CASSLGEEGQPQHF.

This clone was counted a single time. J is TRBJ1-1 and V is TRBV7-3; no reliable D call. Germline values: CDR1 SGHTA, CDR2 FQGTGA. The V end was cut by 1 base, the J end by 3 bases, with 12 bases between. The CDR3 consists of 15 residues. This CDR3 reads CASSLNSGTYTEAFF. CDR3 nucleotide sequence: TGTGCCAGCAGCTTAAATTCGGGCACCTACACTGAAGCTTTCTTT.